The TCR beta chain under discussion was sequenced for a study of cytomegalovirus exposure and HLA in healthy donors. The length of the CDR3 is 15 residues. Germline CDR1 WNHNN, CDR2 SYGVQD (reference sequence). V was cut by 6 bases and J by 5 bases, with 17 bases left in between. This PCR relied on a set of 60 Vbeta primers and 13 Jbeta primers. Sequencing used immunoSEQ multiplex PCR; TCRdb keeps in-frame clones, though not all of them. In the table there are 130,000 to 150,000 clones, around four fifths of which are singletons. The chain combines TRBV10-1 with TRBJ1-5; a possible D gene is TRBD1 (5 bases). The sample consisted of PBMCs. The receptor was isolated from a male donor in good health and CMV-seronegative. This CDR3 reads CASSFSGHRYQPQHF. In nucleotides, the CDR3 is TGCGCCAGCAGCTTCTCAGGACACCGCTATCAGCCCCAGCATTTT.